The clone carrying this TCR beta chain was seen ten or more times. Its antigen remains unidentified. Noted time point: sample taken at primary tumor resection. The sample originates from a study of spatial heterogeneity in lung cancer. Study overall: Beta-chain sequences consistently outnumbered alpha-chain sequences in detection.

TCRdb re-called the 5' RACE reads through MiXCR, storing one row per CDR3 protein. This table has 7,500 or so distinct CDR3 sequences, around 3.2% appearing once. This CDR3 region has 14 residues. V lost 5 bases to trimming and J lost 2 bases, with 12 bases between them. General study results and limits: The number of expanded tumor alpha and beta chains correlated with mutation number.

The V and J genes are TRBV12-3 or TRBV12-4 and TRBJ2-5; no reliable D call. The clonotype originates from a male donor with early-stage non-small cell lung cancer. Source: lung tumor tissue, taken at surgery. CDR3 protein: CASSHPGPQETQYF. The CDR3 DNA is TGTGCCAGCAGTCATCCCGGGCCACAAGAGACCCAGTACTTC.